The 8 T cell receptor beta chains below were found in one sample sequenced in a study of T cell responses to AZD1222 COVID-19 vaccine. Generated by immunoSEQ multiplex PCR, the TCRdb table keeps only in-frame clones and is missing some. The repertoire includes around 65,000 clones, around 81% of them detected once, and 20% to 30% sits in the top ten. The source was peripheral blood, collected 28 days after the second AZD1222 dose. The receptors derive from an adult who received the AZD1222 COVID-19 vaccine.

This rearrangement joins TRBV10-3 to TRBJ2-3; TRBD2 matches at 7 bases. The CDR3 runs 16 residues. Trimming at V came to 8 bases and at J to 3 bases, leaving 14 bases not matched to a gene. Germline CDR1 ENHRY, CDR2 SYGVKD. The CDR3 coding sequence is TGTGCCATCCGCCCGGGAGGTGGGGGGAGTACAGATACGCAGTATTTT. Its translation: CAIRPGGGGSTDTQYF.

The J gene is TRBJ1-5, the V gene TRBV30, with 8 nucleotides matching TRBD1. V dropped 1 base and J dropped 0; count of bases not matched to a gene: 5. Germline V gene data show CDR1 as GTSNPN and CDR2 as SVGIG (reference sequence). The CDR3 has 16 residues. CDR3 coding DNA: TGTGCCTGGAGTGGTCCAGGGGGCTATAGCAATCAGCCCCAGCATTTT. This gives the protein CAWSGPGGYSNQPQHF. Complete variable domain (other parts from reference TRBV30 and TRBJ1-5): SQTIHQWPATLVQPVGSPLSLECTVEGTSNPNLYWYRQAAGRGLQLLFYSVGIGQISSEVPQNLSASRPQDRQFILSSKKLLLSDSGFYLCAWSGPGGYSNQPQHFGDGTRLSIL.

The CDR3 sequence is CAVAYSGYTGELFF. DNA for the CDR3: TGTGCCGTCGCTTATAGCGGATACACCGGGGAGCTGTTTTTT. The chain couples TRBV6-6 to TRBJ2-2; D is perhaps TRBD2 (6 bases). The V end was cut by 11 bases, the J end by 3 bases, with 16 bases between. Germline V gene lookup returns CDR1 MNHNY and CDR2 SVGAGI (reference sequence). This CDR3 spans 14 amino acids.

V and J are TRBV9 and TRBJ2-1, with 9 bases lining up with TRBD2. The CDR3 is 17 residues long. With V trimmed by 1 base and J by 2 bases, 7 bases remained unmatched. Germline CDR1 SGDLS, CDR2 YYNGEE. The CDR3 spells CASSVQAGGGAYNEQFF. CDR3 in DNA: TGTGCCAGCAGCGTACAAGCGGGAGGAGGGGCCTACAATGAGCAGTTCTTC. Together with reference TRBV9 and TRBJ2-1, the CDR3 gives the full variable domain: DSGVTQTPKHLITATGQRVTLRCSPRSGDLSVYWYQQSLDQGLQFLIQYYNGEERAKGNILERFSAQQFPDLHSELNLSSLELGDSALYFCASSVQAGGGAYNEQFFGPGTRLTVL.

The V and J genes are TRBV7-2 and TRBJ2-1; 7 bases fit TRBD1. Germline CDR1 reads SGHTA; CDR2 reads FQGNSA. Germline trimming cut 4 bases from V and 0 bases from J; bases unmatched to any gene: 6. This CDR3 has 16 residues. For the CDR3, the DNA is TGTGCCAGCAGCTCGAACAGGGGTAGCTCCTACAATGAGCAGTTCTTC. Translation gives CASSSNRGSSYNEQFF. Looking up the rest from reference TRBV7-2 and TRBJ2-1 gives the full variable domain: GAGVSQSPSNKVTEKGKDVELRCDPISGHTALYWYRQSLGQGLEFLIYFQGNSAPDKSGLPSDRFSAERTGGSVSTLTIQRTQQEDSAVYLCASSSNRGSSYNEQFFGPGTRLTVL.

This clone was counted once. Here the CDR3 reads CASSQDRASTEAFF. Written as DNA, the CDR3 is TGTGCCAGCAGCCAAGACAGGGCTTCCACTGAAGCTTTCTTT. The V gene is TRBV14, the J gene TRBJ1-1; TRBD1 is a possible D gene (5 bases). The CDR3 runs to 14 residues. V was clipped by 0 bases and J by 4 bases, with 9 bases between them. CDR1 is SGHDN, CDR2 FVKESK, per germline.

The chain recombines TRBV28 with TRBJ2-2; a weak D match, TRBD1 (5 bases). The length of the CDR3 is 13 residues. Germline lookup yields CDR1 MDHEN and CDR2 SYDVKM. V lost 6 bases, J lost 2 bases, and 7 bases lay in between. CDR3 amino acids: CASRDTNTGELFF. DNA for the CDR3: TGTGCCAGCAGGGACACCAACACCGGGGAGCTGTTTTTT.

V is TRBV7-9 and J is TRBJ2-5, with 7 positions matching TRBD1. This CDR3 region has 15 residues. Germline V gene data show CDR1 as SEHNR and CDR2 as FQNEAQ (reference sequence). With 4 bases clipped from V and 1 base from J, the junction kept 6 bases outside the gene matches. CDR3 region: CASSYSDRFQETQYF. The CDR3 DNA reads TGTGCCAGCAGCTACTCGGACAGGTTCCAAGAGACCCAGTACTTC.